The 15 T cell receptor beta chains listed next were all sequenced from one sample in a study of T-cell memory formation after mild COVID-19. Each CDR3 protein is one row after TCRdb ran MiXCR on the 5' RACE reads. The repertoire consists of fewer than 300,000 distinct CDR3 sequences, with more than 15% occurring once and the leading ten covering roughly 24%. The material sequenced was PBMCs or a T cell subset sorted from them (not recorded which). These TCRs come from a man aged 18 to 35 who had mild COVID-19 (a few samples of this study predate the infection). Cell type and time point are not known.

The CDR3 DNA reads as TGCGCCAGCAGCTTGTACGAGCAGTACGTC. It encodes CASSLYEQYV. This chain uses TRBV5-1 with TRBJ2-7, with no clear D. CDR3 size: 10 residues. V was clipped by 1 base and J by 4 bases, with 0 bases between them. The germline V gene encodes CDR1 SGHRS and CDR2 YFSETQ.

The chain combines TRBV5-8 with TRBJ1-2, with TRBD1 matching 10 bases. The CDR3 is 17 amino acids. Germline V lookup: CDR1 SGHTS, CDR2 YDEGEE. V lost 4 bases and J lost 8; bases outside the gene matches: 17. The CDR3 coding sequence is TGTGCCAGCAGCCGTACCCGGGACAGGGGACAAGATTTGGGCTACACCTTC. This encodes CASSRTRDRGQDLGYTF.

V usage is TRBV5-4 and J usage is TRBJ2-1; TRBD1 aligns across 10 bases. Germline assignment: CDR1 SGHNT and CDR2 YYREEE (reference sequence). Germline trimming cut 5 bases from V and 5 bases from J; bases unmatched to any gene: 1. The CDR3 extends over 13 amino acids. CDR3 in DNA: TGTGCCAGCAGGGGACAGGGGAACAATGAGCAGTTCTTC. It is translated as CASRGQGNNEQFF.

There are many counts of this clonotype. The V gene is TRBV5-1, the J gene TRBJ2-5; the D gene is possibly TRBD2 (6 bases). V lost 3 bases and J 1 base, leaving 16 bases between the germline ends. The germline V gene encodes CDR1 SGHRS and CDR2 YFSETQ. There are 16 residues in the CDR3. CDR3: CASSSGGRGSQETQYF. In nucleotides, the CDR3 is TGCGCCAGCAGCTCCGGCGGGCGGGGTTCCCAAGAGACCCAGTACTTC.

This clonotype was counted between two and nine times. The V and J genes are TRBV6-6 and TRBJ1-4; no firm D call. The CDR3 is 14 amino acids. The V end was cut by 6 bases, the J end by 4 bases, with 12 bases between. From germline, CDR1 is MNHNY and CDR2 SVGAGI (reference sequence). The DNA of the CDR3 is TGTGCCAGCAGAGTTGAACAGCATAATGAAAAACTGTTTTTT. The encoded protein is CASRVEQHNEKLFF.

This clonotype was seen repeatedly, ten times or more. This rearrangement joins TRBV7-2 to TRBJ2-3; weak D call: TRBD2 (5 bases). Trimming shortened V by 5 bases and J by 0 bases, and 9 bases separated the two germline ends. Germline values: CDR1 SGHTA, CDR2 FQGNSA. This CDR3 comprises 14 residues. In DNA, the CDR3 is TGTGCCAGCAGCCCGGACTCTAGCACAGATACGCAGTATTTT. Encoded protein: CASSPDSSTDTQYF. Variable domain in full (rest from reference TRBV7-2 and TRBJ2-3): GAGVSQSPSNKVTEKGKDVELRCDPISGHTALYWYRQSLGQGLEFLIYFQGNSAPDKSGLPSDRFSAERTGGSVSTLTIQRTQQEDSAVYLCASSPDSSTDTQYFGPGTRLTVL.

This clonotype was observed a few times. The chain couples TRBV9 to TRBJ1-1, with a tentative D call TRBD1 (6 bases). V was clipped by 7 bases and J by 1 base, with 17 bases between them. Germline CDR1 SGDLS, CDR2 YYNGEE. CDR3 size: 15 residues. CDR3 sequence reads: CASPPSGGRNTEAFF. In nucleotides, the CDR3 is TGTGCCAGCCCCCCCTCCGGGGGCCGGAACACTGAAGCTTTCTTT.

V usage is TRBV7-3 and J usage is TRBJ2-7; D may be TRBD1 (5 bases). This CDR3 contains 13 residues. V was cut by 6 bases and J by 5 bases, with 14 bases left in between. Per germline, CDR1 SGHTA and CDR2 FQGTGA. DNA of the CDR3: TGTGCCAGCAGTCCCGATAGGGGCCACGAGCAGTACTTC. Its translation is CASSPDRGHEQYF.

The chain carries TRBV7-9 and TRBJ2-5; D is undetermined. Trimming took 3 bases from V and 5 from J, leaving 7 bases between them. Germline V CDR1 and CDR2: SEHNR, FQNEAQ (reference sequence). The CDR3 has 12 residues. In DNA form, the CDR3 reads TGTGCCAGCAGCTTCGGGCCCGAGACCCAGTACTTC. Its translation is CASSFGPETQYF. The full variable domain, in which reference TRBV7-9 and TRBJ2-5 provide the parts outside the CDR3, is DTGVSQNPRHKITKRGQNVTFRCDPISEHNRLYWYRQTLGQGPEFLTYFQNEAQLEKSRLLSDRFSAERPKGSFSTLEIQRTEQGDSAMYLCASSFGPETQYFGPGTRLLVL.

The chain uses TRBV7-3 and TRBJ2-5, with D possibly matching TRBD2 (6 bases). V was cut by 5 bases and J by 5 bases, with 18 bases left in between. The germline CDR1 and CDR2 sequences are SGHTA and FQGTGA. This CDR3 comprises 15 residues. The CDR3 is CASSLNSGTVETQYF. CDR3 sequence (DNA): TGTGCCAGCAGCCTAAATTCCGGGACTGTGGAGACCCAGTACTTC.

The rearrangement uses TRBV20-1 and TRBJ2-1; 10 bases are a match to TRBD2. The CDR3 has 13 amino acids. Germline lookup yields CDR1 DFQATT and CDR2 SNEGSKA (reference sequence). J gave up 8 bases and V 5 bases, and 6 bases lay outside the gene matches. This CDR3 reads CSAYKRGGDEQFF. CDR3 sequence (DNA): TGCAGTGCTTACAAGCGGGGGGGCGATGAGCAGTTCTTC.

The rearrangement uses TRBV6-5 and TRBJ1-5; the match to TRBD1 covers 7 bases. V shed 6 bases and J 5 bases; nucleotides not matched to a gene: 10. The CDR3 runs to 15 residues. Germline lookup yields CDR1 MNHEY and CDR2 SVGAGI. DNA of the CDR3: TGTGCCAGCAGCCGTGACAGGGTTGGCGATCAGCCCCAGCATTTT. It codes for CASSRDRVGDQPQHF.

In this sample, this clonotype turned up many times. V gene TRBV2 combines with J gene TRBJ2-1, with 8 bases matching TRBD1. The germline V gene has CDR1 SNHLY and CDR2 FYNNEI. V trimming: 4 bases; J trimming: 4 bases; junction bases outside the gene matches: 3. The CDR3 extends over 14 amino acids. The CDR3 bases are TGTGCCAGCAGTGTTCGGACAGGGTACAATGAGCAGTTCTTC. This sequence encodes CASSVRTGYNEQFF.

This clonotype came up a few times. The V call is TRBV5-1, the J call TRBJ2-2; a weak D match, TRBD2 (6 bases). The length of the CDR3 is 14 residues. Germline V CDR1 and CDR2: SGHRS, YFSETQ. V lost 4 bases and J 6 bases, leaving 13 bases between the germline ends. CDR3 region: CASSKGLNAGELFF. For the CDR3, the DNA is TGCGCCAGCAGCAAGGGACTCAACGCCGGGGAGCTGTTTTTT.

The chain uses TRBV14 and TRBJ1-1; maybe TRBD1 (5 bases). V was shortened by 4 bases and J by 4 bases, with 10 bases between the two germline ends. Germline V lookup: CDR1 SGHDN, CDR2 FVKESK. CDR3 size: 13 residues. The CDR3 protein is CASSPAGVTEAFF. As DNA, the CDR3 is TGTGCCAGCAGCCCCGCGGGGGTCACTGAAGCTTTCTTT.